Below, one TCR beta chain is given with its context. Which antigen it targets is not known. Base-call qualities are not available, and no considerably larger clone is one nucleotide away. This entry belongs to a study of CD8+ T cells in alopecia areata (dated by TCRdb to 2017 to 2018). Regarding the research as a whole: The treated patients, all with moderate-to-severe alopecia areata, were enrolled in an open-label pilot trial of oral tofacitinib given at 5 to 10 mg twice daily. In both human patients and the C3H/HeJ mouse model, the study applied high-throughput TCRbeta sequencing to look at T cell clonal expansion in alopecia areata. Biopsies were taken from tofacitinib-treated patients at baseline and at 4 and 24 weeks of treatment, and a later scalp biopsy was taken in several of the tofacitinib-treated patients. For the treated patients, the SALT score, which quantifies what percentage of scalp surface area is affected, served as the measure of disease severity. Tofacitinib was given for 6 to 18 months, followed by 6 months of follow-up off drug to assess delayed response and recurrence. RNA was extracted with the PAXgene miRNA kit for fixed scalp, the miRNeasy kit for PBMCs, and the RNeasy kit for mouse skin. TCRbeta CDR3 regions were amplified by immunoSEQ multiplex PCR with 35 Vbeta forward and 13 Jbeta reverse primers. Scalp clonality was compared across normal scalp (n=4), patchy alopecia areata scalp (n=8), and alopecia totalis/universalis scalp (n=8). Human TCRbeta sequencing covered scalp tissue and sorted CD4+ and CD8+ peripheral blood T cells from patchy and totalis/universalis alopecia areata patients and healthy controls.

Explained via the paper, the time point label denotes: around 24 weeks on oral tofacitinib. The sample's treatment or condition label, decoded: oral pan-JAK inhibitor, 5-10 mg twice daily. Lesional scalp punch biopsies and peripheral blood were collected from alopecia areata patients. After PBMCs were isolated by density centrifugation and stained for CD3, CD4 and CD8, a FACSAria was used to sort CD4+ and CD8+ T cells. Summary of the overall study and its limitations: Resident alphabeta T cells in normal human skin are also sequenced, complicating scalp TCR repertoire analysis, unlike mouse skin dominated by gammadelta T cells. Higher clonality and more expanded CD8+ clones were observed in lesional scalp than in normal scalp, particularly in alopecia totalis/universalis, a finding suggestive of antigenic drive. During tofacitinib treatment, many expanded lesional clones stuck around in both scalp and blood, and this persistence may partly explain why relapse happens after treatment is stopped. Tofacitinib significantly decreased scalp clonality and the number of expanded CD8+ clones among the top 100 scalp clones. TCR sequences shared between patients were less clear than in mice, possibly partly because of HLA diversity in the patient population. Because the treated cohort was small and had only one nonresponder, larger studies are needed to examine links between baseline CD8+ expansion and response.

The protocol used for the library was the immunoSEQ multiplex PCR assay. RNA was extracted from all samples and reverse transcribed into cDNA, which served as template for TCR sequencing. SuperScript III was used for first-strand cDNA synthesis, primed with a 2:1 mix of oligo-dT and random hexamers. A synthetic immune receptor repertoire was used to assess amplification bias, and residual bias was removed computationally. The study's processing was this. Raw reads were preprocessed for error removal, and CDR3 was defined according to IMGT conventions as running from the conserved cysteine to phenylalanine. To get clonality, Shannon entropy was normalized by log2 of the number of productive unique TCRs and the result was subtracted from 1. CD4 or CD8 identity of scalp clones was inferred by cross-referencing scalp TCRbeta sequences with sorted blood CD4 and CD8 repertoires. The immuneACCESS repertoire file appears here via TCRdb, limited to in-frame rearrangements. These files lack a portion of the clones; in checked studies, under half of the deficit traces to unresolved V genes, and the cause of the others is not known. The DNA gave D and trimming, while V, J and clone size come from that table. Recorded for this sample are some 42,000 clones; around nine tenths of them occurred a single time. The ten largest clones take up under 20% of the sample.

The CDR3 contains 14 residues, cysteine and phenylalanine counted. Solely the CDR3 DNA is kept, with 42 bases framed from the first base. The germline V gene encodes CDR1 MDHEN and CDR2 SYDVKM. Trimming takes 6 bases off V and 1 base off J; junction bases not matched to a gene: 2. This chain is built from TRBV28 and TRBJ2-1; 8 central nucleotides agree with TRBD2. This specimen was CD8+ T cells sorted from blood, taken at week 24, from a patient treated with tofacitinib. This sequence was found in a human donor with alopecia areata. The CDR3 amino acid sequence is: CASSPGGSYNEQFF. The DNA sequence is as follows: TGTGCCAGCAGCCCGGGGGGGTCCTACAATGAGCAGTTCTTC.